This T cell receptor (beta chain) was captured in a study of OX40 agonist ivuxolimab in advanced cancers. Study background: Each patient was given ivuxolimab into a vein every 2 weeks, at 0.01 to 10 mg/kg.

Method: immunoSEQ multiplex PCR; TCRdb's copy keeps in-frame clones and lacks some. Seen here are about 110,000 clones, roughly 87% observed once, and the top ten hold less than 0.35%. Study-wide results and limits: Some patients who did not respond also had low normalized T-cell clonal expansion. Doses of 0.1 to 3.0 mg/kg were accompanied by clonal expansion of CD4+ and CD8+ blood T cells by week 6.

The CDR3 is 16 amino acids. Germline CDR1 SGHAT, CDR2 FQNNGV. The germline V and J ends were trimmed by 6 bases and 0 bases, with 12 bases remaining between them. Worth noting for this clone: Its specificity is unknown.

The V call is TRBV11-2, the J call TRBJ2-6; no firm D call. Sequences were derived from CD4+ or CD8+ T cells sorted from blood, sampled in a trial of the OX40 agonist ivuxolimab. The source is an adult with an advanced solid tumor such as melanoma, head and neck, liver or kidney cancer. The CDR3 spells CASRTLRGSGANVLTF. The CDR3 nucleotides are TGTGCCAGCAGAACACTCCGAGGCTCTGGGGCCAACGTCCTGACTTTC.